This TCR beta chain was recovered during a study of OX40 agonist ivuxolimab in advanced cancers. For the study at large: Every 2 weeks, patients got intravenous ivuxolimab at one of six dose levels (0.01-10 mg/kg). Partial responses were achieved by three patients: one hepatocellular carcinoma, two cutaneous melanoma. Whole-study findings and limits: At 0.1 to 3.0 mg/kg and by week 6, CD4+ and CD8+ T cells in the blood had expanded clonally.

Clones were read by immunoSEQ multiplex PCR, and TCRdb kept only the in-frame ones, dropping some. The sample lists fewer than 75,000 clones; around nine tenths were seen once. This CDR3 comprises 13 residues. Per germline, CDR1 SGHAT and CDR2 FQNNGV. With 10 bases clipped from V and 4 bases from J, the junction kept 9 bases outside the gene matches. This clone was seen a single time. Antigen: not known. The study sampled blood at baseline, cycle 4 day 1, and cycle 7 day 1. The sequencing here drew on CD4+ or CD8+ T cells sorted from blood, taken in a trial of the OX40 agonist ivuxolimab. The chain uses TRBV11-2 and TRBJ2-7; 8 nucleotides line up with TRBD2. The sequence derives from an adult with an advanced solid tumor such as melanoma, head and neck, liver or kidney cancer. CDR3 bases: TGTGCCATCTCTACTAGCGGCGTATACGAGCAGTACTTC. Its translation is CAISTSGVYEQYF.